The 26 T cell receptor beta chains in this list originate from one sample, sequenced in a study of cytotoxic CD8 clonotypes in ibrutinib-treated CLL. The method was immunoSEQ multiplex PCR; TCRdb's version includes in-frame clones alone and lacks a portion of them. The sample holds under 30,000 clones, roughly 76% seen once. The specimen was PBMCs, collected after 36 months of ibrutinib treatment. The receptors were gathered from a human donor with chronic lymphocytic leukemia.

The CDR3, as DNA: TGTGCCAGCAGCTTCTCAGGGGGAACTGAAGCTTTCTTT. It translates to CASSFSGGTEAFF. This chain joins TRBV9 and TRBJ1-1; 7 positions match TRBD1. V shed 4 bases and J 5 bases; nucleotides not matched to a gene: 5. The CDR3 runs to 13 residues. Germline CDR1 is SGDLS and CDR2 is YYNGEE.

The genes are TRBV7-9 and TRBJ1-1; D is unclear. Germline CDR1 SEHNR, CDR2 FQNEAQ (reference sequence). CDR3 length: 11 residues. The V gene lost 1 base and the J gene lost 7 bases, with 4 bases spanning the gap. The CDR3 reads CASSLVLEAFF. The CDR3 coding sequence is TGTGCCAGCAGCTTAGTACTTGAAGCTTTCTTT. Full variable domain (remainder filled in from reference TRBV7-9 and TRBJ1-1): DTGVSQNPRHKITKRGQNVTFRCDPISEHNRLYWYRQTLGQGPEFLTYFQNEAQLEKSRLLSDRFSAERPKGSFSTLEIQRTEQGDSAMYLCASSLVLEAFFGQGTRLTVV.

This chain connects TRBV29-1 to TRBJ1-3; 7 bases line up with TRBD1. This CDR3 is built from 14 residues. Germline CDR1 SQVTM, CDR2 ANQGSEA. J lost 4 bases, V lost 6 bases, and 9 bases had no gene match. CDR3 in DNA: TGCAGCGTAGCCAGCGACAGGGAAGGAAACACCATATATTTT. Its translation is CSVASDREGNTIYF.

The V gene is TRBV2, the J gene TRBJ1-4, with D tentatively TRBD1 (5 bases). Germline-derived CDR1 and CDR2 are SNHLY and FYNNEI. The CDR3 is 16 residues long. With 6 bases removed from V and 8 bases from J, the gap between germline ends came to 22 bases. The CDR3 loop reads CASSREGLVLGEKLFF. CDR3 nucleotides: TGTGCCAGCAGCCGGGAGGGACTGGTTTTGGGGGAAAAACTGTTTTTT.

The table lists this clone with a few counts. This chain joins TRBV27 and TRBJ2-7, with 7 positions matching TRBD1. The junction had 8 bases not matched to a gene; V was cut back by 6 bases and J by 3 bases. Germline V lookup: CDR1 MNHEY, CDR2 SMNVEV (reference sequence). The CDR3 runs to 14 residues. CDR3 nucleotides: TGTGCCAGCAGCTCGACAGGGCATCTCTACGAGCAGTACTTC. This encodes CASSSTGHLYEQYF.

V and J are TRBV7-2 and TRBJ2-7, with D possibly called TRBD1 or TRBD2 (5 bases each). The V end was cut by 5 bases, the J end by 1 base, with 15 bases between. CDR1 is SGHTA and CDR2 is FQGNSA in the germline V gene. The length of the CDR3 is 15 residues. As DNA, the CDR3 is TGTGCCAGCAGCGTCGTCACCGGGGCTTCCTACGAGCAGTACTTC. Its translation is CASSVVTGASYEQYF.

The J gene is TRBJ2-7, the V gene TRBV7-9; perhaps TRBD1 as D (5 bases). Germline V gene data show CDR1 as SEHNR and CDR2 as FQNEAQ (reference sequence). Deletions cut 1 base from V and 3 bases from J, with 7 bases between. This CDR3 region has 13 residues. This CDR3 is CASSLGGHYEQYF. For the CDR3, the DNA is TGTGCCAGCAGCTTAGGGGGCCACTACGAGCAGTACTTC.

This clone turned up a few times. V is TRBV4-2 and J is TRBJ1-4, with unresolved D. Germline CDR1 LGHNA, CDR2 YNFKEQ. V dropped 0 bases and J dropped 2 bases, with 13 bases sitting between them. CDR3 length: 17 residues. The CDR3 nucleotides are TGTGCCAGCAGCCAAGAGGGCCCCCCGGCCACTAATGAAAAACTGTTTTTT. Translation: CASSQEGPPATNEKLFF.

The V call is TRBV7-2, the J call TRBJ2-2, with D unclear. This CDR3 contains 17 residues. V lost 1 base to trimming and J lost 0 bases, with 12 bases between them. Germline V CDR1 and CDR2: SGHTA, FQGNSA. The CDR3 loop is CASSLGLSGPNTGELFF. The CDR3 nucleotides are TGTGCCAGCAGCTTAGGACTGTCGGGCCCGAACACCGGGGAGCTGTTTTTT. The full variable domain, rest sourced from reference TRBV7-2 and TRBJ2-2, is GAGVSQSPSNKVTEKGKDVELRCDPISGHTALYWYRQSLGQGLEFLIYFQGNSAPDKSGLPSDRFSAERTGGSVSTLTIQRTQQEDSAVYLCASSLGLSGPNTGELFFGEGSRLTVL.

The chain carries TRBV5-1 and TRBJ1-2; D gene ambiguous. V gave up 0 bases and J gave up 1 base, with 13 bases separating them. The CDR3 is 16 residues long. In germline, CDR1 is SGHRS, CDR2 YFSETQ. The CDR3 DNA reads as TGCGCCAGCAGCTTGGGTAGAGGGCGATTTAACTATGGCTACACCTTC. It encodes CASSLGRGRFNYGYTF.

V is TRBV7-3 and J is TRBJ2-6; 7 bases match TRBD1. The CDR3 covers 15 residues. Germline V gives CDR1 SGHTA, CDR2 FQGTGA. Losses at the gene ends were 4 bases for V and 2 bases for J; bases not matched to a gene: 2. The CDR3 protein is CASSSGTAGANVLTF. The CDR3 DNA sequence: TGTGCCAGCAGCTCAGGGACAGCTGGGGCCAACGTCCTGACTTTC.

This chain connects TRBV30 to TRBJ2-7, with unresolved D. Per the germline V gene, CDR1 is GTSNPN and CDR2 is SVGIG (reference sequence). The CDR3 contains 13 residues. V lost 0 bases to trimming and J lost 1 base, with 7 bases between them. CDR3 protein: CAWSVALSYEQYF. The CDR3 DNA is TGTGCCTGGAGTGTAGCATTATCCTACGAGCAGTACTTC.

The chain carries TRBV9 and TRBJ2-6; D possibly corresponds to TRBD1 (5 bases). CDR3 length: 15 amino acids. Per the germline V gene, CDR1 is SGDLS and CDR2 is YYNGEE. Trimming took 3 bases from V and 0 from J, leaving 7 bases between them. The CDR3 sequence is CASSGQSSGANVLTF. The DNA of the CDR3 is TGTGCCAGCAGCGGACAGAGCTCTGGGGCCAACGTCCTGACTTTC.

V and J are TRBV7-3 and TRBJ1-2; D is possibly TRBD1 (5 bases). This CDR3 contains 13 residues. Trimming cost V 5 bases and J 7 bases, with 14 bases left between them. Per the germline V gene, CDR1 is SGHTA and CDR2 is FQGTGA. The CDR3 region is CASSQNGGGGYTF. As DNA, the CDR3 is TGTGCCAGCAGCCAAAACGGGGGAGGTGGCTACACCTTC.

The V call is TRBV6-5, the J call TRBJ1-1; D is unclear. The CDR3 consists of 12 residues. The germline CDR1 and CDR2 sequences are MNHEY and SVGAGI. Trimming took 6 bases from V and 7 from J, leaving 12 bases between them. The CDR3 nucleotides are TGTGCCAGCAGCCTCGGAGGCAGTGAAGCTTTCTTT. Translation gives CASSLGGSEAFF.

V usage is TRBV6-6 and J usage is TRBJ1-2; D not certain. Per the germline V gene, CDR1 is MNHNY and CDR2 is SVGAGI (reference sequence). CDR3 length: 13 residues. Trimming left V 0 bases short and J 6 bases short, with 8 bases between. CDR3 amino acids: CASSYSPVDGYTF. The CDR3 coding sequence is TGTGCCAGCAGTTACTCACCCGTGGATGGCTACACCTTC.

CDR3 residues: CASSQGQGNEKLFF. CDR3 in DNA: TGTGCCAGCAGCCAAGGACAGGGGAATGAAAAACTGTTTTTT. The chain joins TRBV5-5 to TRBJ1-4; TRBD1 agrees at 9 bases. This CDR3 contains 14 residues. Germline values: CDR1 SGHKS, CDR2 YYEKEE (reference sequence). V was clipped by 4 bases and J by 5 bases; unmatched bases: 3.

V usage is TRBV27 and J usage is TRBJ2-7, with D possibly being TRBD2 (6 bases). The germline CDR1 and CDR2 sequences are MNHEY and SMNVEV (reference sequence). V shed 7 bases and J shed 6 bases, with 22 bases lying between them. The CDR3 spans 15 residues. CDR3 sequence: CASNPGGGIPGEQYF. The CDR3 DNA reads as TGTGCCAGCAACCCCGGGGGTGGAATTCCGGGCGAGCAGTACTTC.

V gene TRBV29-1 combines with J gene TRBJ2-2; 9 nucleotides align to TRBD2. The CDR3 extends over 14 amino acids. Germline V gives CDR1 SQVTM, CDR2 ANQGSEA. J gave up 3 bases and V 6 bases, and 5 bases lay outside the gene matches. Written as DNA, the CDR3 is TGCAGCGTCGCTAGCGGGGATCACACCGGGGAGCTGTTTTTT. It yields the protein CSVASGDHTGELFF.

The count of this clone is one. The gene calls are TRBV19 and TRBJ2-1; 7 nucleotides agree with TRBD1. Unmatched junction bases numbered 6, after V lost 0 bases and J lost 10 bases. CDR3 length: 14 residues. Germline V gives CDR1 LNHDA, CDR2 SQIVND (reference sequence). In DNA form, the CDR3 reads TGTGCCAGTAGTATAGAATCAGGGGGTAGAGAGCAGTTCTTC. This sequence encodes CASSIESGGREQFF.

The chain has TRBV7-3 and TRBJ2-1; TRBD1 is a possible D gene (6 bases). V dropped 1 base and J dropped 5 bases, with 12 bases sitting between them. Germline loops: CDR1 SGHTA, CDR2 FQGTGA. CDR3 length: 15 residues. CDR3 in DNA: TGTGCCAGCAGCTTAATGGGACACACCAACAATGAGCAGTTCTTC. Its translation: CASSLMGHTNNEQFF.

This clone occurred a few times. The J gene is TRBJ2-6, the V gene TRBV7-9; no firm D call. Trimming took 5 bases from V and 2 from J, leaving 10 bases between them. The CDR3 is made up of 15 amino acids. Germline V CDR1 and CDR2: SEHNR, FQNEAQ (reference sequence). The CDR3 nucleotides read TGTGCCAGCAGCGCCTCCTACGCTGGGGCCAACGTCCTGACTTTC. This codes for CASSASYAGANVLTF.

This rearrangement joins TRBV11-2 to TRBJ2-7, with D tentatively TRBD1 (6 bases). CDR3 length equals 13 residues. The V and J ends lost 1 base and 7 bases respectively, with 11 bases between them. CDR1 is SGHAT and CDR2 is FQNNGV in the germline V gene. CDR3 bases: TGTGCCAGCAGCTTAGTTTCTACAGGGGAGCAGTACTTC. Its translation is CASSLVSTGEQYF.

The J gene is TRBJ1-1, the V gene TRBV27, with 7 bases fitting TRBD1. This CDR3 has 13 residues. The trim removed 5 bases at V and 6 bases at J, leaving 6 bases unmatched. Germline V gives CDR1 MNHEY, CDR2 SMNVEV (reference sequence). CDR3 region: CASSTGVLAEAFF. CDR3 bases: TGTGCCAGCAGTACAGGGGTGTTGGCTGAAGCTTTCTTT.

The rearrangement uses TRBV5-4 and TRBJ1-4, with D unclear. The V end was cut by 0 bases, the J end by 8 bases, with 11 bases between. This CDR3 region has 14 residues. Germline values: CDR1 SGHNT, CDR2 YYREEE (reference sequence). The CDR3 is CASSLGGGGEKLFF. In DNA form, the CDR3 reads TGTGCCAGCAGCTTGGGAGGCGGCGGGGAAAAACTGTTTTTT.

This chain connects TRBV6-6 to TRBJ2-2; D unclear. V was trimmed by 0 bases and J by 4 bases, leaving 0 bases between them. Per germline, CDR1 MNHNY and CDR2 SVGAGI (reference sequence). The CDR3 contains 12 residues. The CDR3 protein is CASSYSTGELFF. CDR3 coding DNA: TGTGCCAGCAGTTACTCCACCGGGGAGCTGTTTTTT.